This T cell receptor (beta chain) was documented in a study of blood T cell repertoires in COVID-19. About the research overall: Samples taken during acute and convalescent COVID-19 were collected in the United States, Italy and Spain. The cDNA or gDNA used as material had been derived from T cells, B-cell-depleted T cells, or PBMCs.

Methods used by the authors: Nucleated cell counts were estimated from reference gene primer amplification. Repertoires were generated with immunoSEQ multiplex PCR, while TCRdb's copy carries only in-frame clones and drops some. D and trimming were read from the DNA, whereas the V and J calls and clone size are those reported in that table. This table holds 130,000 to 150,000 clones, about 84% found once. V was shortened by 5 bases and J by 6 bases, with 13 bases between the two germline ends. The CDR3 covers 14 residues. Germline-derived CDR1 and CDR2 are SGHTA and FQGNSA. The chain combines TRBV7-2 with TRBJ2-2; D possibly corresponds to TRBD1 (6 bases). The specimen was peripheral blood. The sequence was collected from a man aged 60 to 69 with active or convalescent COVID-19. CDR3 residues: CASSPRAGAGELFF. In DNA form, the CDR3 reads TGTGCCAGCAGCCCCCGGGCAGGGGCCGGGGAGCTGTTTTTT.